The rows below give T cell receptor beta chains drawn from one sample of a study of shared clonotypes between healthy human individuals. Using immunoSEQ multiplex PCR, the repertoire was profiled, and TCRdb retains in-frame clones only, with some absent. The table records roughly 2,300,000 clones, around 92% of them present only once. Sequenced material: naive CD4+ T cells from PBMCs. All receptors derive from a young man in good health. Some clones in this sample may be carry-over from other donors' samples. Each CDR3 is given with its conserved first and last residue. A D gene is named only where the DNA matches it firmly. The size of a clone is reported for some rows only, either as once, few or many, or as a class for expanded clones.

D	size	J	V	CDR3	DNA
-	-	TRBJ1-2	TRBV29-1	CSVGRDGYTF	TGCAGCGTTGGCAGGGATGGCTACACCTTC
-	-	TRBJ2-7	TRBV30	CASTRASYEQYF	TGTGCCTCGACTAGAGCATCCTACGAGCAGTACTTC
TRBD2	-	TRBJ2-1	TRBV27	CASSLTGLAGSYNEQFF	TGTGCCAGCAGTCTCACCGGACTAGCGGGATCCTACAATGAGCAGTTCTTC
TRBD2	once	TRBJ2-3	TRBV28	CASSLPGGLTDTQYF	TGTGCCAGCAGTTTGCCGGGAGGCCTCACAGATACGCAGTATTTT
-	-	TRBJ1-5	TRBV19	CASRNSGGQFNQPQHF	TGTGCCAGTAGAAATAGTGGAGGGCAGTTCAATCAGCCCCAGCATTTT
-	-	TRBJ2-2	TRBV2	CASMVDRNTGELFF	TGTGCCAGCATGGTGGACAGAAACACCGGGGAGCTGTTTTTT
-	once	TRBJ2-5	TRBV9	CASSSSGRQETQYF	TGTGCCAGCAGCTCATCAGGACGGCAAGAGACCCAGTACTTC
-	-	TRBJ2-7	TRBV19	CASSQGDYYEQYF	TGTGCCAGTAGTCAGGGGGACTATTACGAGCAGTACTTC
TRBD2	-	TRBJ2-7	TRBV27	CASSLGGSGRAYEQYF	TGTGCCAGCAGTTTAGGCGGTAGCGGGAGGGCCTACGAGCAGTACTTC
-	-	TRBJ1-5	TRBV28	CASGGVGRLQPQHF	TGTGCCAGCGGGGGGGTCGGGAGACTCCAGCCCCAGCATTTT
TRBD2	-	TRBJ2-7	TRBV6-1	CASSQLGASGEGF	TGTGCCAGCAGTCAACTAGGGGCTAGCGGGGAAGGATTC
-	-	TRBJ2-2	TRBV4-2	CASSQATGLPPNTGELFF	TGTGCCAGCAGCCAAGCAACAGGGTTGCCCCCGAACACCGGGGAGCTGTTTTTT
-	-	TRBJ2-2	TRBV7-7	CASSSTGSGELFF	TGTGCCAGCAGCTCGACAGGTTCCGGGGAGCTGTTTTTT
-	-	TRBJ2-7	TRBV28	CASTSPERAYEQYF	TGTGCCAGCACCTCCCCCGAAAGAGCCTACGAGCAGTACTTC
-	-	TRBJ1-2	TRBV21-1	CASSKGWAGGGYGYTF	TGTGCCAGCAGCAAAGGGTGGGCAGGGGGCGGCTATGGCTACACCTTC
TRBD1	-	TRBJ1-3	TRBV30	CAWGRTGTGNTIYF	TGTGCCTGGGGCCGGACAGGGACTGGAAACACCATATATTTT
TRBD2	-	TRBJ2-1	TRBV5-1	CASRKGLAGTPYNEQFF	TGCGCCAGCAGGAAGGGTCTAGCGGGAACTCCGTACAATGAGCAGTTCTTC
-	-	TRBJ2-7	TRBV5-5	CASSLRFSLSGEQYF	TGTGCCAGCAGCTTGCGGTTCTCCCTTTCGGGGGAGCAGTACTTC
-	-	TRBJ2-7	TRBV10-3	CAISESVRGLEQYF	TGTGCCATCAGTGAGTCGGTCCGGGGACTCGAGCAGTACTTC
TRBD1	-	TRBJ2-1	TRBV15	CATSRPNRGKEQFF	TGTGCCACCAGCAGACCAAACAGGGGCAAGGAGCAGTTCTTC
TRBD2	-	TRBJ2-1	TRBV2	CASAERESMDEQFF	TGTGCCAGCGCTGAGCGGGAGAGTATGGATGAGCAGTTCTTC
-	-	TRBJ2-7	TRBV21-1	CASSKATGEYEQYF	TGTGCCAGCAGCAAAGCCACAGGAGAGTACGAGCAGTACTTC
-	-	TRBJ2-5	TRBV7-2	CASSLRRQNGGETQYF	TGTGCCAGCAGCTTACGGAGGCAAAACGGCGGGGAGACCCAGTACTTC
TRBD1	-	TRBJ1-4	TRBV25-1	CASSEWTGFNEKLFF	TGTGCCAGCAGTGAATGGACAGGGTTTAATGAAAAACTGTTTTTT
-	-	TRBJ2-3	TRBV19	CASSIMAGGDTQYF	TGTGCCAGTAGTATTATGGCCGGTGGAGATACGCAGTATTTT
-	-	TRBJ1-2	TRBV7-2	CASSLGGLSYGYIF	TGTGCCAGCAGCTTAGGTGGACTTAGCTATGGCTACATCTTC
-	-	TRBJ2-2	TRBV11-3	CASSLDRLTGELFF	TGTGCCAGCAGCTTAGATCGACTGACCGGGGAGCTGTTTTTT
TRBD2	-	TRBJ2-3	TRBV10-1	CASSETSGIPDTQYF	TGCGCCAGCAGTGAGACTAGCGGAATCCCAGATACGCAGTATTTT
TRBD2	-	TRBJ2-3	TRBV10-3	CAISNPGLAGPDTQYF	TGTGCCATCAGTAACCCCGGACTAGCGGGACCAGATACGCAGTATTTT
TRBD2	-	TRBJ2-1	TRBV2	CASSEEDSLAGGYNEQFF	TGTGCCAGCAGTGAAGAGGATTCCTTAGCGGGAGGGTACAATGAGCAGTTCTTC
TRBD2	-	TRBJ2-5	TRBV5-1	CASSPGLAGLQETQYF	TGCGCCAGCAGCCCCGGACTAGCGGGTCTCCAAGAGACCCAGTACTTC
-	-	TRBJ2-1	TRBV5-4	CASSFRGQSYNEQFF	TGTGCCAGCAGCTTCCGGGGTCAGTCCTACAATGAGCAGTTCTTC
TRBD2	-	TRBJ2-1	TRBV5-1	CASSFAGASSYNEQFF	TGCGCCAGCAGCTTCGCGGGAGCTTCCAGCTACAATGAGCAGTTCTTC
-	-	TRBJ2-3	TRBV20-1	CSARGRNTQYF	TGCAGTGCTAGGGGCCGTAATACGCAGTATTTT
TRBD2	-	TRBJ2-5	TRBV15	CATSRDTAGVETQYF	TGTGCCACCAGCAGAGATACGGCGGGAGTGGAGACCCAGTACTTC
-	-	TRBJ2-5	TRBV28	CASSRGGALIQETQYF	TGTGCCAGCAGCCGTGGTGGGGCTTTGATCCAAGAGACCCAGTACTTC
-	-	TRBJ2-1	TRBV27	CASSLSIRGGGWNEQFF	TGTGCCAGCAGTTTATCGATCAGGGGAGGTGGTTGGAATGAGCAGTTCTTC
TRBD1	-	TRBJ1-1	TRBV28	CASSRTGTEAFF	TGTGCCAGCAGTCGGACAGGGACTGAAGCTTTCTTT
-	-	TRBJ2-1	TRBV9	CASSVGGIYNEQFF	TGTGCCAGCAGCGTAGGGGGGATTTACAATGAGCAGTTCTTC
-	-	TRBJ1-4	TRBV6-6	CASRSSGARDEKLFF	TGTGCCAGCCGTTCCTCGGGGGCAAGGGATGAAAAACTGTTTTTT
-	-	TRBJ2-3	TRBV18	CASSPGSGTSDTQYF	TGTGCCAGCTCCCCTGGCTCGGGGACCTCAGATACGCAGTATTTT
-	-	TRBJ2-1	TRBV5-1	CASSLVPYDEQFF	TGCGCCAGCAGCTTGGTCCCTTACGATGAGCAGTTCTTC
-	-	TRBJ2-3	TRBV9	CASSAFADPSTDTQYF	TGTGCCAGCAGCGCTTTTGCTGATCCTAGCACAGATACGCAGTATTTT
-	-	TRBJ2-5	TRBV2	CASSEEGRSPAGQYF	TGTGCCAGCAGTGAGGAGGGGCGGTCCCCAGCTGGCCAGTACTTC
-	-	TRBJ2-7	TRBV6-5	CASSPGTPRGQYF	TGTGCCAGCAGCCCTGGGACCCCGCGGGGGCAGTACTTC
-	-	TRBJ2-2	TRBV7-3	CASSLGSGELFF	TGTGCCAGCAGCTTAGGTAGCGGGGAGCTGTTTTTT
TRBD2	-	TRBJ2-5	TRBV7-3	CASSLGTSGRSGETQYF	TGTGCCAGCAGCCTGGGGACTAGCGGGAGGTCCGGGGAGACCCAGTACTTC
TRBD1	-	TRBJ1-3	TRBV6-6	CASRTTGGSGNTIYF	TGTGCCAGCAGGACGACAGGGGGATCTGGAAACACCATATATTTT
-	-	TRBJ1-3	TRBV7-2	CASSSQGEIGNTIYF	TGTGCCAGCAGCTCTCAAGGGGAAATTGGAAACACCATATATTTT
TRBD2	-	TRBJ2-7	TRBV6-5	CASIGTSGSSEQYF	TGTGCCAGCATCGGGACTAGCGGGAGTAGCGAGCAGTACTTC